One and the same sample provided the 27 T cell receptor beta chains below, sequenced in a study of cytomegalovirus exposure and HLA in healthy donors. In the PCR, 60 Vbeta and 13 Jbeta primers were used. Clones were sequenced by immunoSEQ multiplex PCR, and TCRdb holds only the in-frame ones, with some missing. The sample has roughly 68,000 clones; 65% to 80% are singletons. The sequenced sample consisted of PBMCs. These receptors all come from a man aged 35 to 55 in good health and CMV-seropositive.

J is TRBJ2-1 and V is TRBV11-1; 11 bases match TRBD1. Unmatched junction bases numbered 6, after V lost 5 bases and J lost 9 bases. Germline CDR1 reads SGHAT; CDR2 reads FQDESV (reference sequence). The CDR3 covers 14 residues. DNA for the CDR3: TGTGCCAGCAGCGCCCGGGACAGGGGGAGTGAGCAGTTCTTC. Protein sequence: CASSARDRGSEQFF.

This sequence joins TRBV6-4 and TRBJ2-3; maybe TRBD2 (5 bases). The germline V gene has CDR1 MRHNA and CDR2 SNTAGT. The CDR3 loop spans 17 amino acids. V gave up 3 bases and J gave up 0 bases, with 16 bases separating them. DNA of the CDR3: TGTGCCAGCAGTGAGTTCGGACTGTACTCCAGCACAGATACGCAGTATTTT. It encodes CASSEFGLYSSTDTQYF.

In its sample, this clone was seen a few times. V and J are TRBV20-1 and TRBJ1-1; 9 bases align to TRBD1. This CDR3 comprises 11 residues. J gave up 13 bases and V 3 bases, and 6 bases lay outside the gene matches. Germline CDR1 DFQATT, CDR2 SNEGSKA (reference sequence). CDR3 DNA: TGCAGTGCTAGTTCTAGACAGGGGGTTTTCTTT. It is translated as CSASSRQGVFF.

In its sample, this clone was seen a few times. The chain is built from TRBV7-2 and TRBJ1-6; D is undetermined. The CDR3 runs 14 residues. V lost 5 bases, J lost 10 bases, and 15 bases lay in between. The germline V gene encodes CDR1 SGHTA and CDR2 FQGNSA. CDR3 protein: CASSPYSFESPLHF. In DNA form, the CDR3 reads TGTGCCAGCAGCCCATACAGTTTTGAATCACCCCTCCACTTT.

The chain links TRBV19 to TRBJ2-3; 13 bases fit TRBD2. J lost 6 bases, V lost 6 bases, and 6 bases had no gene match. This CDR3 spans 15 amino acids. Germline CDR1 reads LNHDA; CDR2 reads SQIVND (reference sequence). In DNA, the CDR3 is TGTGCCAGTAGCCCACTAGCGGGGGGGCCCGATACGCAGTATTTT. It translates to CASSPLAGGPDTQYF.

The CDR3 here is CASSLGQATTGELFF. CDR3 in DNA: TGTGCCAGCAGCCTGGGACAGGCTACGACCGGGGAGCTGTTTTTT. This chain links TRBV11-1 with TRBJ2-2, with TRBD1 identical over 8 bases. Germline V gene data show CDR1 as SGHAT and CDR2 as FQDESV (reference sequence). With 5 bases clipped from V and 5 bases from J, the junction kept 7 bases outside the gene matches. This CDR3 has 15 residues. The whole variable domain, remainder taken from reference TRBV11-1 and TRBJ2-2, is EAEVAQSPRYKITEKSQAVAFWCDPISGHATLYWYRQILGQGPELLVQFQDESVVDDSQLPKDRFSAERLKGVDSTLKIQPAELGDSAMYLCASSLGQATTGELFFGEGSRLTVL.

J is TRBJ1-2 and V is TRBV29-1; D gene unclear. The CDR3 length is 12 residues. Germline V lookup: CDR1 SQVTM, CDR2 ANQGSEA. V was pared by 3 bases and J by 4 bases, with 9 bases between. The CDR3 is CSVDQILYGYTF. The CDR3 DNA sequence: TGCAGCGTTGACCAGATTCTCTATGGCTACACCTTC. Together with reference TRBV29-1 and TRBJ1-2, the CDR3 gives the full variable domain: SAVISQKPSRDICQRGTSLTIQCQVDSQVTMMFWYRQQPGQSLTLIATANQGSEATYESGFVIDKFPISRPNLTFSTLTVSNMSPEDSSIYLCSVDQILYGYTFGSGTRLTVV.

This sequence joins TRBV11-2 and TRBJ1-6; TRBD1 might be the D (5 bases). The CDR3 length is 15 residues. With 4 bases removed from V and 5 bases from J, the gap between germline ends came to 12 bases. Germline values: CDR1 SGHAT, CDR2 FQNNGV. CDR3 nucleotides: TGTGCCAGCAGCTGGGGGAGGGGAGATAATTCACCCCTCCACTTT. Protein sequence: CASSWGRGDNSPLHF.

The chain couples TRBV5-4 to TRBJ2-7, with a possible D match to TRBD1 (6 bases). The CDR3 totals 13 residues. With 5 bases removed from V and 0 bases from J, the gap between germline ends came to 9 bases. Germline lookup yields CDR1 SGHNT and CDR2 YYREEE (reference sequence). The CDR3 DNA reads as TGTGCCAGCAGGCTACAGGGCTCCTACGAGCAGTACTTC. It is translated as CASRLQGSYEQYF.

V is TRBV5-4 and J is TRBJ2-5; 10 bases align to TRBD2. The DNA end favors TRBJ2-7, so the J call may be wrong. This CDR3 comprises 16 residues. Germline-derived CDR1 and CDR2 are SGHNT and YYREEE (reference sequence). The CDR3 here is CASSLTTAGGPYEQYF. The CDR3 DNA follows: TGTGCCAGCAGCCTTACGACAGCGGGGGGGCCGTACGAGCAGTACTTC.

The chain joins TRBV7-3 to TRBJ2-3, with 15 nucleotides matching TRBD2. Per the germline V gene, CDR1 is SGHTA and CDR2 is FQGTGA. The length of the CDR3 is 16 residues. V gave up 5 bases and J gave up 4 bases; unmatched junction bases: 4. DNA of the CDR3: TGTGCCAGCAGCGGGACTAGCGGGGGGCCTGCAGATACGCAGTATTTT. This codes for CASSGTSGGPADTQYF. Full variable domain (outside the CDR3, taken from reference TRBV7-3 and TRBJ2-3): GAGVSQTPSNKVTEKGKYVELRCDPISGHTALYWYRQSLGQGPEFLIYFQGTGAADDSGLPNDRFFAVRPEGSVSTLKIQRTERGDSAVYLCASSGTSGGPADTQYFGPGTRLTVL.

V gene TRBV6-5 combines with J gene TRBJ1-1; D is ambiguous. Germline CDR1 is MNHEY and CDR2 is SVGAGI. This CDR3 spans 11 amino acids. The V and J ends lost 6 bases and 1 base respectively, with 3 bases between them. The CDR3 is CASRRNTEAFF. The CDR3 bases are TGTGCCAGCAGGCGGAACACTGAAGCTTTCTTT.

The chain is built from TRBV2 and TRBJ1-6, with 8 bases matching TRBD1. The CDR3 sequence is 15 residues long. J lost 9 bases, V lost 5 bases, and 9 bases had no gene match. CDR1 SNHLY and CDR2 FYNNEI come from the germline V gene. The CDR3 bases are TGTGCCAGCAGTTTATTGACAGGGGTAGTTTCACCCCTCCACTTT. It translates to CASSLLTGVVSPLHF. Variable domain in full (rest from reference TRBV2 and TRBJ1-6): EPEVTQTPSHQVTQMGQEVILRCVPISNHLYFYWYRQILGQKVEFLVSFYNNEISEKSEIFDDQFSVERPDGSNFTLKIRSTKLEDSAMYFCASSLLTGVVSPLHFGNGTRLTVT.

The chain is built from TRBV28 and TRBJ2-7, with D perhaps TRBD2 (5 bases). The ends were cut back, 1 base at V and 1 base at J, with 11 bases in the middle. CDR1 is MDHEN, CDR2 SYDVKM, per germline. The CDR3 length is 15 residues. This CDR3 reads CASSLYGPGSYEQYF. The CDR3 region has the DNA TGTGCCAGCAGTTTATATGGTCCGGGATCCTACGAGCAGTACTTC.

This clone is a singleton in its sample. The CDR3: CASGSLKGAYEQYF. CDR3 bases: TGTGCCAGCGGATCCCTGAAGGGGGCTTACGAGCAGTACTTC. The chain uses TRBV28 and TRBJ2-7; 7 positions agree with TRBD1. The CDR3 runs to 14 residues. J lost 4 bases, V lost 8 bases, and 11 bases had no gene match. Germline V lookup: CDR1 MDHEN, CDR2 SYDVKM.

This clone showed up just a few times. This same CDR3 is encoded by further DNA sequences in the sample. The chain is built from TRBV29-1 and TRBJ2-7; TRBD1 aligns across 7 bases. Germline V gene sequence: CDR1 SQVTM, CDR2 ANQGSEA. J gave up 6 bases and V 3 bases, and 8 bases lay outside the gene matches. The CDR3 sequence is 13 residues long. This CDR3 is CSVETGTWREQYF. The CDR3 region has the DNA TGCAGCGTTGAGACAGGGACGTGGCGCGAGCAGTACTTC.

This clone occurred a few times. This sequence joins TRBV5-4 and TRBJ2-5, with D perhaps matching TRBD1 (5 bases). The CDR3 consists of 13 residues. V shed 5 bases and J shed 5 bases, with 13 bases lying between them. Germline V CDR1 and CDR2: SGHNT, YYREEE (reference sequence). The CDR3: CASSVQGLETQYF. DNA of the CDR3: TGTGCCAGCAGTGTGCAGGGTTTGGAGACCCAGTACTTC. Full variable domain (missing parts from reference TRBV5-4 and TRBJ2-5): ETGVTQSPTHLIKTRGQQVTLRCSSQSGHNTVSWYQQALGQGPQFIFQYYREEENGRGNFPPRFSGLQFPNYSSELNVNALELDDSALYLCASSVQGLETQYFGPGTRLLVL.

The genes are TRBV27 and TRBJ2-7; 9 positions agree with TRBD2. The junction had 1 base not matched to a gene; V was cut back by 6 bases and J by 1 base. CDR1 is MNHEY and CDR2 is SMNVEV in the germline V gene (reference sequence). This CDR3 region has 13 residues. The CDR3 DNA reads TGTGCCAGCAGCAGCGGGGGGTCCTACGAGCAGTACTTC. This translates into CASSSGGSYEQYF.

With regard to this clone: One end of the junction is discordant with germline, which a read error may explain. The chain uses TRBV6-1 and TRBJ1-6; tentatively, D is TRBD1 (6 bases). The CDR3 has 14 amino acids. The germline V gene has CDR1 MNHNS and CDR2 SASEGT. The CDR3 reads CASSEALQGSRLHF. The DNA of the CDR3 is TGTGCCAGCAGTGAAGCGCTACAGGGTTCACGCCTCCACTTT.

The chain carries TRBV30 and TRBJ1-4; D might be TRBD1 (6 bases). V lost 3 bases, J lost 2 bases, and 16 bases lay in between. The germline CDR1 and CDR2 sequences are GTSNPN and SVGIG (reference sequence). This CDR3 has 16 residues. The CDR3 region is CAWSQDSGVTNEKLFF. The CDR3 DNA reads TGTGCCTGGAGCCAGGACAGCGGGGTGACTAATGAAAAACTGTTTTTT.

The rearrangement uses TRBV5-6 and TRBJ1-4; D may be TRBD1 (5 bases). CDR3 length equals 16 residues. Trimming took off 4 bases at V and 2 bases at J, with 15 bases between the two ends. Germline lookup yields CDR1 SGHDT and CDR2 YYEEEE. CDR3 amino acids: CASSAPPGSTNEKLFF. DNA for the CDR3: TGTGCCAGCAGCGCCCCTCCAGGGTCCACTAATGAAAAACTGTTTTTT.

The rearrangement joins TRBV21-1 to TRBJ2-1; the D call TRBD2 from the table was never checked on the DNA. TRBV21-1 is assigned pseudogene status. The CDR3 has 15 amino acids. The CDR3 is CASSKGTLSYNEQFF. The CDR3 coding sequence is TGTGCCAGCAGCAAAGGAACTCTCTCCTACAATGAGCAGTTCTTC.

On this clone: This same CDR3 is encoded by further DNA sequences in the sample. J is TRBJ2-7 and V is TRBV11-3; TRBD1 is a possible D gene (6 bases). The CDR3 sequence is 15 residues long. Germline CDR1 is SGHNT and CDR2 is YENEEA. V was shortened by 9 bases and J by 4 bases, with 22 bases between the two germline ends. The CDR3 DNA sequence: TGTGCCAGTAGCCAGAAGCACAGGGCGGCATACGAGCAGTACTTC. It encodes CASSQKHRAAYEQYF.

The rearrangement links TRBV5-1 to TRBJ1-2; TRBD1 might be the D (5 bases). Germline V lookup: CDR1 SGHRS, CDR2 YFSETQ. V lost 0 bases, J lost 0 bases, and 12 bases lay in between. The CDR3 consists of 16 residues. CDR3 region: CASSLVPTDTNYGYTF. The CDR3 DNA follows: TGCGCCAGCAGCTTGGTGCCGACAGATACTAACTATGGCTACACCTTC.

The rearrangement uses TRBV5-8 and TRBJ1-4, with a tentative D call TRBD1 (6 bases). Trimming removed 0 bases from V and 10 bases from J, with 16 bases in between. The germline V gene encodes CDR1 SGHTS and CDR2 YDEGEE. This CDR3 spans 15 amino acids. The CDR3 protein is CASSLATGWIGKLFF. The DNA of the CDR3 is TGTGCCAGCAGCTTGGCTACAGGGTGGATTGGAAAACTGTTTTTT.

This clone was seen just once. J is TRBJ2-2 and V is TRBV4-2; 9 bases align to TRBD2. The CDR3 is made up of 16 amino acids. The trim removed 1 base at V and 8 bases at J, leaving 8 bases unmatched. Germline-derived CDR1 and CDR2 are LGHNA and YNFKEQ. The CDR3 loop reads CASSQGGLAGAGELFF. The CDR3 DNA is TGTGCCAGCAGCCAAGGTGGTTTAGCGGGGGCAGGGGAGCTGTTTTTT.

The CDR3 nucleotides read TGTGCCACCAGCAGAGTGACAGGAAATCAGCCCCAGCATTTT. Translation gives CATSRVTGNQPQHF. V is TRBV15 and J is TRBJ1-5; TRBD1 might be the D (6 bases). The germline V gene has CDR1 LNHNV and CDR2 YYDKDF (reference sequence). V lost 1 base and J lost 4, with 8 bases in between. The CDR3 spans 14 residues.